This TCR beta chain was recorded in a study of human T cells and chemical hapten exposure. TCRdb redid the calling of the 5' RACE reads with MiXCR, one entry per CDR3 protein. The sample holds about 81,000 distinct CDR3 sequences, less than 9.5% seen once. Extraction of total RNA was performed on unfractionated whole blood. In its sample, this clonotype was seen many times. The V segment lost 5 bases and the J segment 6 bases; nucleotides outside the gene matches: 7. This CDR3 region has 12 residues. From germline, CDR1 is DFQATT and CDR2 SNEGSKA (reference sequence). The receptor comes from a male donor in good health. This chain uses TRBV20-1 with TRBJ2-7, with 7 bases aligning to TRBD2. Written as DNA, the CDR3 is TGCAGTGCTGGACTAGTAAGTTCCGAGCAGTACTTC. Amino acid sequence: CSAGLVSSEQYF.